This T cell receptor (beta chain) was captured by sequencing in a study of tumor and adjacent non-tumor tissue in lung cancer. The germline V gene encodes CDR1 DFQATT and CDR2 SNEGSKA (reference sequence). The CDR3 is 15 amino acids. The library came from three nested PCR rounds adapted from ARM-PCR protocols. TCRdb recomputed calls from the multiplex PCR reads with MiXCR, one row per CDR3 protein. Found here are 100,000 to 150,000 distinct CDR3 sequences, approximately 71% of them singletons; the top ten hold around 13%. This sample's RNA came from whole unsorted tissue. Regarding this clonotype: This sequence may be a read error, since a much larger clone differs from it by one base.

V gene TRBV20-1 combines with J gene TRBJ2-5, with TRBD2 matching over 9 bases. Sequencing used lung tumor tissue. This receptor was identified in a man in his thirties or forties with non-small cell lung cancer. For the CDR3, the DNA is TGCAGTGCTAGAAAGCGGGAGGATAGCGGGGAGACCAAGTACTTC. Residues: CSARKREDSGETKYF.